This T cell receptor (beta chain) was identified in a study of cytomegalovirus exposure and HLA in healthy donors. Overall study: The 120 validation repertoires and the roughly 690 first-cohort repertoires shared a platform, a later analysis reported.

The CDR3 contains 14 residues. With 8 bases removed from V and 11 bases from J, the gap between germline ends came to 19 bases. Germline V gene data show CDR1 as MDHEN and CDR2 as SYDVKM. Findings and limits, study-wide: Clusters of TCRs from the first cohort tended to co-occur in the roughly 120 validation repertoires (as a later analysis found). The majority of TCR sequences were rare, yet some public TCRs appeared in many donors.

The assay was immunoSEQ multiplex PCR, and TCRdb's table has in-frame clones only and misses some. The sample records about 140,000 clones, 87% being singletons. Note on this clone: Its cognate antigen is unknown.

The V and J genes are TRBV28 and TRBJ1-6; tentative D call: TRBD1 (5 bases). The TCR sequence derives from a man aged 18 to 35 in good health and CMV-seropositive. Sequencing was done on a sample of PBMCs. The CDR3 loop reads CASGKGRGSTPLHF. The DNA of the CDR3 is TGTGCCAGCGGGAAGGGGAGGGGTTCGACACCCCTCCACTTT. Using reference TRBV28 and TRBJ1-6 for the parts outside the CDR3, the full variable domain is DVKVTQSSRYLVKRTGEKVFLECVQDMDHENMFWYRQDPGLGLRLIYFSYDVKMKEKGDIPEGYSVSREKKERFSLILESASTNQTSMYLCASGKGRGSTPLHFGNGTRLTVT.